This is a list of T cell receptor beta chains from one sample in a study of PD-1 blockade in classical Hodgkin lymphoma. Clones were sequenced by immunoSEQ multiplex PCR, and TCRdb holds only the in-frame ones, with some missing. The sample has over 50,000 clones, 73% seen once; the top ten hold around 15%. The sample was peripheral blood mononuclear cells (PBMCs), taken before the second cycle of nivolumab. These receptors all stem from a human donor with classical Hodgkin lymphoma. CDR3s include the opening cysteine and the closing phenylalanine or tryptophan. Fields, in order: J gene, clone size, D gene, V gene, CDR3 protein, CDR3 DNA. The D gene is left open where the match is weak. The listing skips clone size in some rows; elsewhere it reads once, few, many or a size class.

j_call: TRBJ1-2
clone_size: -
d_call: -
v_call: TRBV7-9
cdr3_aa: CASSLSAGEYGYTF
cdr3_nt: TGTGCCAGCAGCTTGTCTGCAGGGGAGTACGGCTACACCTTC

j_call: TRBJ1-1
clone_size: -
d_call: -
v_call: TRBV6-5
cdr3_aa: CASSRTANTEAFF
cdr3_nt: TGTGCCAGCAGCCGTACAGCCAACACTGAAGCTTTCTTT

j_call: TRBJ2-7
clone_size: -
d_call: TRBD2
v_call: TRBV10-2
cdr3_aa: CASSARGGYEQYF
cdr3_nt: TGCGCCAGCAGTGCCCGCGGGGGCTACGAGCAGTACTTC

j_call: TRBJ2-7
clone_size: -
d_call: TRBD1
v_call: TRBV11-3
cdr3_aa: CASSLRGQSYEQYF
cdr3_nt: TGTGCCAGCAGCTTAAGGGGACAGTCCTACGAGCAGTACTTC

j_call: TRBJ2-2
clone_size: -
d_call: -
v_call: TRBV7-2
cdr3_aa: CASSLTGWTGELFF
cdr3_nt: TGTGCCAGCAGCTTAACAGGGTGGACCGGGGAGCTGTTTTTT

j_call: TRBJ1-4
clone_size: few
d_call: -
v_call: TRBV6-5
cdr3_aa: CASRGPGAGEKLFF
cdr3_nt: TGTGCCAGCAGGGGTCCGGGGGCGGGGGAAAAACTGTTTTTT

j_call: TRBJ2-5
clone_size: -
d_call: TRBD2
v_call: TRBV27
cdr3_aa: CASSPGLAGTQETQYF
cdr3_nt: TGTGCCAGCAGCCCGGGACTAGCGGGAACACAAGAGACCCAGTACTTC

j_call: TRBJ2-5
clone_size: -
d_call: -
v_call: TRBV9
cdr3_aa: CASSVRTGEETQYF
cdr3_nt: TGTGCCAGCAGCGTAAGGACTGGTGAAGAGACCCAGTACTTC

j_call: TRBJ2-7
clone_size: -
d_call: TRBD2
v_call: TRBV27
cdr3_aa: CASISLGTSGNEQYF
cdr3_nt: TGTGCCAGCATATCTCTTGGGACTAGCGGGAACGAGCAGTACTTC

j_call: TRBJ1-1
clone_size: few
d_call: -
v_call: TRBV30
cdr3_aa: CAWSVPDRRNTEAFF
cdr3_nt: TGTGCCTGGAGTGTACCCGACAGAAGGAACACTGAAGCTTTCTTT

j_call: TRBJ2-1
clone_size: -
d_call: -
v_call: TRBV19
cdr3_aa: CASRYLNNEQFF
cdr3_nt: TGTGCCAGTAGATACCTCAACAATGAGCAGTTCTTC

j_call: TRBJ2-5
clone_size: -
d_call: -
v_call: TRBV28
cdr3_aa: CASSPYVGEETQYF
cdr3_nt: TGTGCCAGCAGTCCCTACGTGGGGGAAGAGACCCAGTACTTC

j_call: TRBJ2-4
clone_size: -
d_call: TRBD1
v_call: TRBV13
cdr3_aa: CASRRTGINIQYF
cdr3_nt: TGTGCCAGCAGACGGACAGGGATAAACATTCAGTACTTC

j_call: TRBJ2-1
clone_size: -
d_call: -
v_call: TRBV5-5
cdr3_aa: CASSSSGTFSYNEQFF
cdr3_nt: TGTGCCAGCAGCTCCTCCGGGACCTTCTCCTACAATGAGCAGTTCTTC

j_call: TRBJ1-3
clone_size: few
d_call: -
v_call: TRBV2
cdr3_aa: CASSETRAGRNTIYF
cdr3_nt: TGTGCCAGCAGTGAAACCCGGGCTGGGAGAAACACCATATATTTT

j_call: TRBJ2-7
clone_size: -
d_call: TRBD1
v_call: TRBV28
cdr3_aa: CASSLRTGISYEQYF
cdr3_nt: TGTGCCAGCAGTCTAAGGACAGGGATCTCCTACGAGCAGTACTTC

j_call: TRBJ2-2
clone_size: -
d_call: -
v_call: TRBV7-9
cdr3_aa: CASRKLGGTGELFF
cdr3_nt: TGTGCCAGCAGGAAACTAGGAGGGACCGGGGAGCTGTTTTTT

j_call: TRBJ1-2
clone_size: few
d_call: -
v_call: TRBV28
cdr3_aa: CASSFLGTDF
cdr3_nt: TGTGCCAGCAGTTTTCTCGGGACCGACTTC

j_call: TRBJ1-5
clone_size: once
d_call: TRBD1
v_call: TRBV7-3
cdr3_aa: CASSLQGASNQPQHF
cdr3_nt: TGTGCCAGCAGCCTACAGGGGGCGAGCAATCAGCCCCAGCATTTT

j_call: TRBJ2-7
clone_size: medium-sized
d_call: -
v_call: TRBV2
cdr3_aa: CASRAEAYEQYF
cdr3_nt: TGTGCCAGCAGGGCGGAGGCCTACGAGCAGTACTTC

j_call: TRBJ2-2
clone_size: -
d_call: TRBD2
v_call: TRBV18
cdr3_aa: CASSLLAGETGELFF
cdr3_nt: TGTGCCAGCTCACTTCTAGCGGGAGAGACCGGGGAGCTGTTTTTT

j_call: TRBJ1-2
clone_size: -
d_call: -
v_call: TRBV7-8
cdr3_aa: CASSLGLIYGYTF
cdr3_nt: TGTGCCAGCAGCTTAGGACTGATCTATGGCTACACCTTC

j_call: TRBJ1-1
clone_size: -
d_call: -
v_call: TRBV19
cdr3_aa: CASSMGRGYTEAFF
cdr3_nt: TGTGCCAGTAGTATGGGCAGGGGCTACACTGAAGCTTTCTTT

j_call: TRBJ2-2
clone_size: -
d_call: -
v_call: TRBV18
cdr3_aa: CASSPVISQGTGELFF
cdr3_nt: TGTGCCAGCTCACCAGTCATATCACAAGGCACCGGGGAGCTGTTTTTT

j_call: TRBJ2-5
clone_size: -
d_call: -
v_call: TRBV2
cdr3_aa: CSKSGLGETQYF
cdr3_nt: TGTTCTAAGTCCGGGTTGGGAGAGACCCAGTACTTC

j_call: TRBJ1-3
clone_size: -
d_call: -
v_call: TRBV19
cdr3_aa: CASSIDAQSSGNTIYF
cdr3_nt: TGTGCCAGTAGTATAGACGCGCAGAGCTCTGGAAACACCATATATTTT

j_call: TRBJ2-2
clone_size: once
d_call: -
v_call: TRBV27
cdr3_aa: CASSLSPRVTGELFF
cdr3_nt: TGTGCCAGCAGTTTATCGCCTAGGGTCACCGGGGAGCTGTTTTTT

j_call: TRBJ1-4
clone_size: -
d_call: TRBD1
v_call: TRBV5-6
cdr3_aa: CASSLEGTGLSNEKLFF
cdr3_nt: TGTGCCAGCAGCTTGGAGGGGACAGGGTTGTCTAATGAAAAACTGTTTTTT

j_call: TRBJ2-3
clone_size: -
d_call: -
v_call: TRBV7-2
cdr3_aa: CASSLGGGGDTQYF
cdr3_nt: TGTGCCAGCAGCTTAGGGGGGGGCGGAGATACGCAGTATTTT

j_call: TRBJ2-1
clone_size: -
d_call: -
v_call: TRBV15
cdr3_aa: CATSRDHNPYNEQFF
cdr3_nt: TGTGCCACCAGCAGAGATCACAACCCCTACAATGAGCAGTTCTTC

j_call: TRBJ2-1
clone_size: -
d_call: -
v_call: TRBV27
cdr3_aa: CASSYRTGYNEQFF
cdr3_nt: TGTGCCAGCAGTTATCGGACGGGATACAATGAGCAGTTCTTC

j_call: TRBJ2-5
clone_size: -
d_call: -
v_call: TRBV28
cdr3_aa: CASSLADIGGETQYF
cdr3_nt: TGTGCCAGCAGTTTGGCAGACATAGGAGGGGAGACCCAGTACTTC

j_call: TRBJ2-7
clone_size: -
d_call: -
v_call: TRBV18
cdr3_aa: CASSPLRIATPYEQYF
cdr3_nt: TGTGCCAGCTCACCACTCAGAATTGCCACCCCCTACGAGCAGTACTTC

j_call: TRBJ1-3
clone_size: few
d_call: -
v_call: TRBV6-5
cdr3_aa: CASSPGLSGNTIYF
cdr3_nt: TGTGCCAGCAGTCCCGGACTCTCTGGAAACACCATATATTTT

j_call: TRBJ2-7
clone_size: -
d_call: -
v_call: TRBV28
cdr3_aa: CASKPRTTPYEQYF
cdr3_nt: TGTGCCAGCAAGCCGCGGACCACACCTTACGAGCAGTACTTC

j_call: TRBJ2-2
clone_size: -
d_call: TRBD2
v_call: TRBV14
cdr3_aa: CASSPTSGRSTGELFF
cdr3_nt: TGTGCCAGCAGCCCTACTAGCGGGAGGAGCACCGGGGAGCTGTTTTTT

j_call: TRBJ2-5
clone_size: -
d_call: -
v_call: TRBV13
cdr3_aa: CASSLDRETQYF
cdr3_nt: TGTGCCAGCAGCTTAGACCGGGAGACCCAGTACTTC

j_call: TRBJ1-5
clone_size: few
d_call: -
v_call: TRBV30
cdr3_aa: CAWSEQGWQPQHF
cdr3_nt: TGTGCCTGGAGTGAGCAGGGTTGGCAGCCCCAGCATTTT

j_call: TRBJ1-2
clone_size: -
d_call: -
v_call: TRBV6-4
cdr3_aa: CASSDRGGYGYTF
cdr3_nt: TGTGCCAGCAGTGACAGGGGGGGATATGGCTACACCTTC

j_call: TRBJ2-3
clone_size: few
d_call: -
v_call: TRBV7-3
cdr3_aa: CASSSGTTSTDTQYF
cdr3_nt: TGTGCCAGCAGCTCCGGGACAACCAGCACAGATACGCAGTATTTT

j_call: TRBJ1-3
clone_size: -
d_call: TRBD1
v_call: TRBV6-6
cdr3_aa: CASRDRGRGNTIYF
cdr3_nt: TGTGCCAGCCGGGACAGGGGGCGCGGAAACACCATATATTTT

j_call: TRBJ1-2
clone_size: -
d_call: -
v_call: TRBV19
cdr3_aa: CASTLGPLPYGYTF
cdr3_nt: TGTGCCAGCACGCTAGGGCCGCTTCCATATGGCTACACCTTC

j_call: TRBJ1-3
clone_size: -
d_call: -
v_call: TRBV19
cdr3_aa: CASSRRTDFSGNTIYF
cdr3_nt: TGTGCCAGTAGTAGAAGGACGGATTTCTCTGGAAACACCATATATTTT

j_call: TRBJ1-1
clone_size: many
d_call: -
v_call: TRBV2
cdr3_aa: CASRLQGIVGTEAFF
cdr3_nt: TGTGCCAGCAGACTTCAGGGAATTGTAGGCACTGAAGCTTTCTTT

j_call: TRBJ2-2
clone_size: many
d_call: TRBD1
v_call: TRBV29-1
cdr3_aa: CSVDFLDRGTGELFF
cdr3_nt: TGCAGCGTTGACTTCTTGGACAGGGGCACCGGGGAGCTGTTTTTT

j_call: TRBJ2-2
clone_size: -
d_call: -
v_call: TRBV29-1
cdr3_aa: CSVWTANTGELFF
cdr3_nt: TGCAGCGTTTGGACAGCGAACACCGGGGAGCTGTTTTTT

j_call: TRBJ2-7
clone_size: few
d_call: TRBD1
v_call: TRBV6-1
cdr3_aa: CASSLRTGSSYEQYF
cdr3_nt: TGTGCCAGCAGCCTAAGGACAGGAAGCTCCTACGAGCAGTACTTC

j_call: TRBJ2-3
clone_size: -
d_call: TRBD2
v_call: TRBV4-1
cdr3_aa: CASSPPIAGLTDTQYF
cdr3_nt: TGCGCCAGCAGCCCCCCGATAGCGGGATTGACAGATACGCAGTATTTT

j_call: TRBJ1-1
clone_size: once
d_call: -
v_call: TRBV7-9
cdr3_aa: CASSTGTTSPKAFF
cdr3_nt: TGTGCCAGCAGCACCGGGACAACCTCCCCGAAAGCTTTCTTT

j_call: TRBJ1-2
clone_size: -
d_call: -
v_call: TRBV11-2
cdr3_aa: CASSSRDGANYGYTF
cdr3_nt: TGTGCCAGCAGCTCTCGGGACGGGGCTAACTATGGCTACACCTTC

j_call: TRBJ1-5
clone_size: -
d_call: TRBD1
v_call: TRBV27
cdr3_aa: CASRLRTGDSNQPQHF
cdr3_nt: TGTGCCAGCAGGCTACGGACAGGAGATAGCAATCAGCCCCAGCATTTT

j_call: TRBJ2-3
clone_size: -
d_call: -
v_call: TRBV9
cdr3_aa: CASSVRGIVTDTQYF
cdr3_nt: TGTGCCAGCAGCGTAAGGGGTATTGTCACAGATACGCAGTATTTT

j_call: TRBJ2-7
clone_size: -
d_call: TRBD1
v_call: TRBV19
cdr3_aa: CASSIDARGISYEQYF
cdr3_nt: TGTGCCAGTAGTATAGACGCCAGGGGGATCTCCTACGAGCAGTACTTC

j_call: TRBJ1-5
clone_size: -
d_call: TRBD1
v_call: TRBV27
cdr3_aa: CASSPISGTGSGSDNQPQHF
cdr3_nt: TGTGCCAGCAGTCCCATTTCCGGGACAGGTTCGGGATCAGACAATCAGCCCCAGCATTTT

j_call: TRBJ1-2
clone_size: -
d_call: -
v_call: TRBV7-8
cdr3_aa: CASSSLVVGTSGYTF
cdr3_nt: TGTGCCAGCAGCTCACTAGTGGTGGGCACCTCGGGCTACACCTTC

j_call: TRBJ2-3
clone_size: -
d_call: -
v_call: TRBV18
cdr3_aa: CASSPSPNKPDTQYF
cdr3_nt: TGTGCCAGCTCACCATCCCCGAATAAACCAGATACGCAGTATTTT

j_call: TRBJ2-1
clone_size: -
d_call: -
v_call: TRBV5-1
cdr3_aa: CASSSPGVNEQFF
cdr3_nt: TGCGCCAGCAGCTCCCCGGGGGTCAATGAGCAGTTCTTC

j_call: TRBJ1-5
clone_size: few
d_call: -
v_call: TRBV19
cdr3_aa: CAAGLLNQPQHF
cdr3_nt: TGTGCCGCGGGACTTCTCAATCAGCCCCAGCATTTT

j_call: TRBJ2-3
clone_size: -
d_call: TRBD1
v_call: TRBV4-2
cdr3_aa: CASSQIPGQGETDTQYF
cdr3_nt: TGTGCCAGCAGCCAAATACCGGGACAGGGAGAGACAGATACGCAGTATTTT

j_call: TRBJ2-1
clone_size: few
d_call: -
v_call: TRBV27
cdr3_aa: CASSLSSGSYNEQFF
cdr3_nt: TGTGCCAGCAGTTTATCAAGCGGCTCCTACAATGAGCAGTTCTTC